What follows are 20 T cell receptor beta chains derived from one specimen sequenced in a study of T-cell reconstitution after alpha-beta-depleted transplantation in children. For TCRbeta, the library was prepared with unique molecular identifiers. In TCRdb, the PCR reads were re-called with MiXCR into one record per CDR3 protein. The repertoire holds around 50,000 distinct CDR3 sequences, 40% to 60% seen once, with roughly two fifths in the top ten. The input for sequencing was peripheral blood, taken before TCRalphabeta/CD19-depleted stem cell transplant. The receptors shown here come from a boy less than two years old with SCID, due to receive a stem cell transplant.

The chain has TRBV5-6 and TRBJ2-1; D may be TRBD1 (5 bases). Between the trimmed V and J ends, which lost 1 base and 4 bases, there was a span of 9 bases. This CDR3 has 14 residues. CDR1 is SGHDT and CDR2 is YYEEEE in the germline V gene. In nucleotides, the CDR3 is TGTGCCAGCAGCTTGCGAGACAGATACAATGAGCAGTTCTTC. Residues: CASSLRDRYNEQFF.

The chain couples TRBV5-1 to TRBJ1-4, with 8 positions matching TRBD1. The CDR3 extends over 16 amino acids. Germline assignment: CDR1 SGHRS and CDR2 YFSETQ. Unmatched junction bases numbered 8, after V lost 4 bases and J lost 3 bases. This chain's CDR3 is CASSADGQGSNEKLFF. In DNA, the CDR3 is TGCGCCAGCAGCGCGGACGGACAGGGCTCTAATGAAAAACTGTTTTTT.

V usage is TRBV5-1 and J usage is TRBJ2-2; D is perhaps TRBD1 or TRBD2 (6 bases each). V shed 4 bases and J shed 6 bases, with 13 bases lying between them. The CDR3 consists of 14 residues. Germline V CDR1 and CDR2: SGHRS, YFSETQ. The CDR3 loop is CASSRGPGSGELFF. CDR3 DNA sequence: TGCGCCAGCAGCCGGGGGCCGGGCTCCGGGGAGCTGTTTTTT.

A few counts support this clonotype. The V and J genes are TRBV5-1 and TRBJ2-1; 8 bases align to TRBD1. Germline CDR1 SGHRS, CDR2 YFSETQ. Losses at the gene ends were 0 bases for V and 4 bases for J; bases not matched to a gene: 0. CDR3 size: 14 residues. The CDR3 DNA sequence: TGCGCCAGCAGCTTGGGGACAGGGTACAATGAGCAGTTCTTC. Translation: CASSLGTGYNEQFF. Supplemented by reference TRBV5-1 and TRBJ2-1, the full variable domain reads KAGVTQTPRYLIKTRGQQVTLSCSPISGHRSVSWYQQTPGQGLQFLFEYFSETQRNKGNFPGRFSGRQFSNSRSEMNVSTLELGDSALYLCASSLGTGYNEQFFGPGTRLTVL.

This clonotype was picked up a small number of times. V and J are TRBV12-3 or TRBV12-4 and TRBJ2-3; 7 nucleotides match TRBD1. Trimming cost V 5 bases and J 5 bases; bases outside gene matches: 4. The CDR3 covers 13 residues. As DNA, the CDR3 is TGTGCCAGCAGTGTGACAGGGAAAGATACGCAGTATTTT. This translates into CASSVTGKDTQYF.

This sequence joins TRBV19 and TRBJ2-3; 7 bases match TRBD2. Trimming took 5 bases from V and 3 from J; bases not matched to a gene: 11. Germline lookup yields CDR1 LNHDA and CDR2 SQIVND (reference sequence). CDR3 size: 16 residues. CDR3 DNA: TGTGCCAGTAGTCGCCGGGGGAGGGGTCTGACAGATACGCAGTATTTT. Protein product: CASSRRGRGLTDTQYF.

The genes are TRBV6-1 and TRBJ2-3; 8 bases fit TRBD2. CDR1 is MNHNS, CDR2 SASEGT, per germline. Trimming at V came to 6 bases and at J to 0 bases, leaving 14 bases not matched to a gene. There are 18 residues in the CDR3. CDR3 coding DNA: TGTGCCAGCAGCAAGCCGGGACTAGACCCCTCTAGCACAGATACGCAGTATTTT. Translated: CASSKPGLDPSSTDTQYF.

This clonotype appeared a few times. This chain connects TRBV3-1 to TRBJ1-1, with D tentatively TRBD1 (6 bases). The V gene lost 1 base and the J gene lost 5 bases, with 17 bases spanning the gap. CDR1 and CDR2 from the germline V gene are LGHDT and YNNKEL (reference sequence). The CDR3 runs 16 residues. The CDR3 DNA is TGTGCCAGCAGCCAAGGGGTGTTAAGGGGGAGAACTGAAGCTTTCTTT. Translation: CASSQGVLRGRTEAFF. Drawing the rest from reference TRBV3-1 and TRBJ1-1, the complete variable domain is DTAVSQTPKYLVTQMGNDKSIKCEQNLGHDTMYWYKQDSKKFLKIMFSYNNKELIINETVPNRFSPKSPDKAHLNLHINSLELGDSAVYFCASSQGVLRGRTEAFFGQGTRLTVV.

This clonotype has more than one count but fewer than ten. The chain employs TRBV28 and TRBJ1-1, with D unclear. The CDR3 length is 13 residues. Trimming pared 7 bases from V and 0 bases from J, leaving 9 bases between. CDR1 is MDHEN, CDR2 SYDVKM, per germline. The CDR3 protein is CASTWLLNTEAFF. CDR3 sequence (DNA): TGTGCCAGCACCTGGCTCCTGAACACTGAAGCTTTCTTT. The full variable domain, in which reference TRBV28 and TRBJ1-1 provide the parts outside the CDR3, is DVKVTQSSRYLVKRTGEKVFLECVQDMDHENMFWYRQDPGLGLRLIYFSYDVKMKEKGDIPEGYSVSREKKERFSLILESASTNQTSMYLCASTWLLNTEAFFGQGTRLTVV.

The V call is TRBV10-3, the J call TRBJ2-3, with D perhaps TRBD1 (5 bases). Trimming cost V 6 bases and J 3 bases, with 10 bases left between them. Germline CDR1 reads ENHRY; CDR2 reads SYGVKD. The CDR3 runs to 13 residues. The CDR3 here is CAIRAQGTDTQYF. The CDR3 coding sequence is TGTGCCATCAGGGCCCAGGGTACAGATACGCAGTATTTT.

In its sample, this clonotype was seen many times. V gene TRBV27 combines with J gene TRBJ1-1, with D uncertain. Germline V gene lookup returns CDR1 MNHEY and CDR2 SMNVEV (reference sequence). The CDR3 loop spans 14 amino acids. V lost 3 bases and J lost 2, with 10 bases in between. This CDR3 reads CASSLDAGNTEAFF. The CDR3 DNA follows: TGTGCCAGCAGTTTGGACGCGGGAAACACTGAAGCTTTCTTT.

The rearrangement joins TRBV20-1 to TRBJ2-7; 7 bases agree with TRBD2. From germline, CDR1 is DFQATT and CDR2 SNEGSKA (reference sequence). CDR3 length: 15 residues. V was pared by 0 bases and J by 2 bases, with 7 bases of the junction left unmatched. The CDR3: CSAREVGREPYEQYF. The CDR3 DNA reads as TGCAGTGCTAGAGAGGTAGGGAGGGAACCCTACGAGCAGTACTTC.

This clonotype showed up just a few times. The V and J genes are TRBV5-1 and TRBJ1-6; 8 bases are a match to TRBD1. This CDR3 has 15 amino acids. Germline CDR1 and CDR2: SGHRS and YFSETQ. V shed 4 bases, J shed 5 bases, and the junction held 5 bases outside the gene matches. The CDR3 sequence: CASSADRVHNSPLHF. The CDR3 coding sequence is TGCGCCAGCAGCGCGGACAGGGTGCATAATTCACCCCTCCACTTT.

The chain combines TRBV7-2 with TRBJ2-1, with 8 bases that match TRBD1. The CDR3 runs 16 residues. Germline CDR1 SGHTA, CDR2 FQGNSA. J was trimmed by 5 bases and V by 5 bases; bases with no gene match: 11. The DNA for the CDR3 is TGTGCCAGCAGCCCACTCGGACAGGGTAGGAACAATGAGCAGTTCTTC. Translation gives CASSPLGQGRNNEQFF.

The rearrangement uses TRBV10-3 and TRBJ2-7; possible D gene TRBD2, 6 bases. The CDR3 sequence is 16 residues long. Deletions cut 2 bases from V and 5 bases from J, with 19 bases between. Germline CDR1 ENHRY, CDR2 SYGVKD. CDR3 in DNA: TGTGCCATCAGTGAGGGGGGGTCAAGCGTTCCGGACGAGCAGTACTTC. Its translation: CAISEGGSSVPDEQYF.

The CDR3 nucleotides read TGTGCCAGCATCCGATTTACCAGGGGGTTGAACACCGGGGAGCTGTTTTTT. Translated: CASIRFTRGLNTGELFF. V usage is TRBV6-1 and J usage is TRBJ2-2, with 7 bases aligning to TRBD1. In germline, CDR1 is MNHNS, CDR2 SASEGT. CDR3 length: 17 residues. The V gene end was trimmed by 7 bases and the J gene end by 1 base; junction bases not matched to a gene: 12.

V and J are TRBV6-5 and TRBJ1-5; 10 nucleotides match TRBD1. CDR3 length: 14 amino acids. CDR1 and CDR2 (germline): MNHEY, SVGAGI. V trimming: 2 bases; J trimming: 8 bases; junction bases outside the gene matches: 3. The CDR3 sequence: CASSYGTGEEPQHF. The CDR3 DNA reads TGTGCCAGCAGTTACGGGACAGGGGAAGAGCCCCAGCATTTT.

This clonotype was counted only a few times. DNA of the CDR3: TGCAGTGGGTCGGGACGAACGGATACGCAGTATTTT. Translating it yields CSGSGRTDTQYF. The chain recombines TRBV20-1 with TRBJ2-3, with D perhaps assigned TRBD1 or TRBD2 (5 bases each). The CDR3 spans 12 residues. V lost 7 bases to trimming and J lost 6 bases, with 14 bases between them. From germline, CDR1 is DFQATT and CDR2 SNEGSKA (reference sequence).

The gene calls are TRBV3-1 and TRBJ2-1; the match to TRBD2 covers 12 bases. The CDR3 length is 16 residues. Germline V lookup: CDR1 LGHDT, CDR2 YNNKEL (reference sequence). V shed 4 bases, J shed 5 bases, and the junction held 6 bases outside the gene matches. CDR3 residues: CASSPLLAGGDNEQFF. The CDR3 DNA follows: TGTGCCAGCAGCCCTCTCCTAGCGGGGGGGGACAATGAGCAGTTCTTC.

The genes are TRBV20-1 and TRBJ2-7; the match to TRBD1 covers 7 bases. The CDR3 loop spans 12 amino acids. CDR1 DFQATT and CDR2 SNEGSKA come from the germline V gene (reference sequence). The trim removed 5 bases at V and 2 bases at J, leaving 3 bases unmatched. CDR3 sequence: CSAPTGTYEQYF. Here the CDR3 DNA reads TGCAGTGCTCCGACAGGGACCTACGAGCAGTACTTC.